Below, one TCR beta chain is given with its context. Its specificity is not known. This record belongs to a study of CD8 T cells in Susac syndrome. About the research overall: The sequenced Susac syndrome patients comprised six with active disease and roughly eight in remission.

Looked up from germline, CDR1 is LGHDT and CDR2 is YNNKEL (reference sequence). CDR3 size: 14 residues. V lost 0 bases and J lost 4, with 9 bases in between. Random-hexamer reverse transcription was applied to roughly 0.5 to 1 ug RNA. Coverage of TCR beta CDR3 amplification by immunoSEQ multiplex PCR extended to 54 Vbeta and 13 Jbeta. TCRdb reanalysed the immunoSEQ multiplex PCR reads using MiXCR and keeps one entry per CDR3 protein. The data hold 210,000 or so distinct CDR3 sequences, with less than 95% observed a single time. The study, taken as a whole, reports: CD4+ repertoires of Susac syndrome patients lacked detectable clonal expansion.

Source material: CD4+ T cells from PBMCs. This sequence joins TRBV3-1 and TRBJ2-5; tentative D call: TRBD2 (5 bases). This sequence originates from a human donor with Susac syndrome. CDR3 loop: CASSQELAPETQYF. DNA for the CDR3: TGTGCCAGCAGCCAAGAGCTAGCTCCAGAGACCCAGTACTTC.